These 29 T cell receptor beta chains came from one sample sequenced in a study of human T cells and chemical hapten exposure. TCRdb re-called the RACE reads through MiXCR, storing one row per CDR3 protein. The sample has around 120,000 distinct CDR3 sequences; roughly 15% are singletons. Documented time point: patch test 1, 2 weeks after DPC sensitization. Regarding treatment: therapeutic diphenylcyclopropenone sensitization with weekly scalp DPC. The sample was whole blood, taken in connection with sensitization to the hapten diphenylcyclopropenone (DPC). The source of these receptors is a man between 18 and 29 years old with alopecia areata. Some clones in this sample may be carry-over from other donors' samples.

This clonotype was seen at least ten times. The CDR3, as DNA: TGTGCCAGCAGTTTATTAAGCGTTAGGCAGGGGAATTCACCCCTCCACTTT. Its protein is CASSLLSVRQGNSPLHF. This chain connects TRBV27 to TRBJ1-6; D may be TRBD1 (6 bases). Deletions cut 1 base from V and 7 bases from J, with 17 bases between. There are 17 residues in the CDR3. CDR1 and CDR2 from the germline V gene are MNHEY and SMNVEV (reference sequence).

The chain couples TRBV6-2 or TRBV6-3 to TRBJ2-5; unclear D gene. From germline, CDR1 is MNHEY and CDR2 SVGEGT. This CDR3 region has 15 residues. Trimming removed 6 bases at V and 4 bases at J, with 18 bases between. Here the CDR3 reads CASSLPDTGRETQYF. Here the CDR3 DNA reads TGTGCCAGCAGCCTCCCCGATACGGGCCGAGAGACCCAGTACTTC.

The CDR3 is CASSSGQYYNEQFF. DNA for the CDR3: TGTGCCAGCAGTTCGGGACAGTACTACAATGAGCAGTTCTTC. The chain is built from TRBV6-6 and TRBJ2-1; 7 bases map to TRBD1. With 4 bases clipped from V and 3 bases from J, the junction kept 3 bases outside the gene matches. CDR1 and CDR2 from the germline V gene are MNHNY and SVGAGI (reference sequence). This CDR3 is built from 14 residues.

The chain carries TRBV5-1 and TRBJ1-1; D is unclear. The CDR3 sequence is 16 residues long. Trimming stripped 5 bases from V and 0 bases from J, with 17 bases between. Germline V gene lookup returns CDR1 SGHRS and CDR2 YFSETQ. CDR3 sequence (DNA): TGCGCCAGCAGTCCTTCTTCTCTAGCTTTGAACACTGAAGCTTTCTTT. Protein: CASSPSSLALNTEAFF.

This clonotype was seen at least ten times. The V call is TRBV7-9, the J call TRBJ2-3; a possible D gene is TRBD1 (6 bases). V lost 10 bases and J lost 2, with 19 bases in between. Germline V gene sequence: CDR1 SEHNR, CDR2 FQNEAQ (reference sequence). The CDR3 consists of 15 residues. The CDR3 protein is CAIPLQGPFTDTQYF. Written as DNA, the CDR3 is TGTGCCATCCCACTACAGGGACCCTTCACAGATACGCAGTATTTT.

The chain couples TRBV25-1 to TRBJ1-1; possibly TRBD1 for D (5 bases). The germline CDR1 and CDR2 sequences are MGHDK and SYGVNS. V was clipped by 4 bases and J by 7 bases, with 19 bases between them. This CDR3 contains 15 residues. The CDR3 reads CASSGPGRMHYEAFF. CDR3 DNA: TGTGCCAGCAGTGGTCCGGGACGGATGCATTATGAAGCTTTCTTT.

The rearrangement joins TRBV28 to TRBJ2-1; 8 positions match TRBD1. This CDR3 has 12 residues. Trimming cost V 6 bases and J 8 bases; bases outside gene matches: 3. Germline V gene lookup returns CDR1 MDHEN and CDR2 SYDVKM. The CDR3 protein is CASSKQGDEQFF. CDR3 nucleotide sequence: TGTGCCAGCAGCAAACAGGGGGATGAGCAGTTCTTC.

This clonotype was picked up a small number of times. The CDR3 spells CASRPPLGWELFF. Here the CDR3 DNA reads TGTGCCAGCCGCCCCCCTCTCGGTTGGGAGCTGTTTTTT. The V call is TRBV6-2 or TRBV6-3, the J call TRBJ2-2; D is unclear. V was cut by 8 bases and J by 9 bases, with 16 bases left in between. The CDR3 runs 13 residues. CDR1 is MNHEY and CDR2 is SVGEGT in the germline V gene.

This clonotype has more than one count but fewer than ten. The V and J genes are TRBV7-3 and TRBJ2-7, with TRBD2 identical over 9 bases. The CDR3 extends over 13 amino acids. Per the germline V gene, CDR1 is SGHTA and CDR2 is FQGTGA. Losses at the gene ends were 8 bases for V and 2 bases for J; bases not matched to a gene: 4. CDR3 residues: CASRLAGTYEQYF. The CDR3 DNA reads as TGTGCCAGCCGCCTAGCGGGAACCTACGAGCAGTACTTC.

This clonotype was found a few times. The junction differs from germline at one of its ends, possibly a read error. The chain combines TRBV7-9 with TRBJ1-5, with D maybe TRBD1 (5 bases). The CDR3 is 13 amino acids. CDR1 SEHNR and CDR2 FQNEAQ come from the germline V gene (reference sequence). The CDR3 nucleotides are TGTGTCAGCAGCTTAGGGGAAAATCAGCCCCAGCATTTT. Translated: CVSSLGENQPQHF. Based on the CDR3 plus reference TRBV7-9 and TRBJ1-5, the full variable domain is DTGVSQNPRHKITKRGQNVTFRCDPISEHNRLYWYRQTLGQGPEFLTYFQNEAQLEKSRLLSDRFSAERPKGSFSTLEIQRTEQGDSAMYLCVSSLGENQPQHFGDGTRLSIL.

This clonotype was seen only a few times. In nucleotides, the CDR3 is TGTGCCAGCAGCTTGTACGACAGACCTAACTATGGCTACACCTTC. Its translation: CASSLYDRPNYGYTF. V is TRBV5-6 and J is TRBJ1-2, with TRBD1 as a possible D gene (5 bases). The V end was cut by 1 base, the J end by 0 bases, with 10 bases between. Germline V CDR1 and CDR2: SGHDT, YYEEEE. This CDR3 is built from 15 residues.

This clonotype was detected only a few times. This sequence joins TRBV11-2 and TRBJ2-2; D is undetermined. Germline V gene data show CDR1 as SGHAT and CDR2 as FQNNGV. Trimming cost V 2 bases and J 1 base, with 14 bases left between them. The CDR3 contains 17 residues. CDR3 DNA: TGTGCCAGCAGCTTAAATTTCCCGTCTATGAACACCGGGGAGCTGTTTTTT. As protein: CASSLNFPSMNTGELFF.

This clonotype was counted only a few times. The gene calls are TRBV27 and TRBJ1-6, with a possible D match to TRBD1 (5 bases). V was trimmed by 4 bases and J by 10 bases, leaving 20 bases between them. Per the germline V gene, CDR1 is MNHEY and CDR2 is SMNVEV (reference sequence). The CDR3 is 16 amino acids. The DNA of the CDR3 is TGTGCCAGCAGTTACACCCTGGGGGGGGTCGGGTCACCCCTCCACTTT. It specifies CASSYTLGGVGSPLHF.

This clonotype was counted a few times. CDR3 nucleotide sequence: TGCAGCGGGGGACAGCCGAACACTGAAGCTTTCTTT. Translated: CSGGQPNTEAFF. J is TRBJ1-1 and V is TRBV29-1; 7 nucleotides match TRBD1. The length of the CDR3 is 12 residues. The ends lost 7 bases at V and 1 base at J; junction bases unmatched: 3. Per germline, CDR1 SQVTM and CDR2 ANQGSEA.

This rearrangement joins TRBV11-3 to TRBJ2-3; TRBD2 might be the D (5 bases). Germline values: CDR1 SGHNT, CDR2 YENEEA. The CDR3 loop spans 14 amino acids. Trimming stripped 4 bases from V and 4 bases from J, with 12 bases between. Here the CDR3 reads CASSSGRTADTQYF. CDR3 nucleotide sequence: TGTGCCAGCAGCTCCGGACGGACTGCAGATACGCAGTATTTT.

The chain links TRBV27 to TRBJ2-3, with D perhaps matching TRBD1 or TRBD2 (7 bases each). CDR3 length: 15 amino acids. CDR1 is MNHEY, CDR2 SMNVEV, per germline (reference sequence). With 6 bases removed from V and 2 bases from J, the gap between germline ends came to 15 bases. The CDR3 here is CASRGTAGLTDTQYF. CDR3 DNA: TGTGCCAGCAGGGGGACAGCGGGGCTCACAGATACGCAGTATTTT.

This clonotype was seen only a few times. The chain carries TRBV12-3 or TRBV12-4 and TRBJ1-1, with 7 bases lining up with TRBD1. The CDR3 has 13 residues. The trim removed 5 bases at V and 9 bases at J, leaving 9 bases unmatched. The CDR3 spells CASSLGQVVKAFF. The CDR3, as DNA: TGTGCCAGCAGTCTCGGACAGGTGGTTAAAGCTTTCTTT.

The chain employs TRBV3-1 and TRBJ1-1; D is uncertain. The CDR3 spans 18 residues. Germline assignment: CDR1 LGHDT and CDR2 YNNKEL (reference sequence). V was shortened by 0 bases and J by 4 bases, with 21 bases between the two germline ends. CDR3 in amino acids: CASSQDITPAGPGTEAFF. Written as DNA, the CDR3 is TGTGCCAGCAGCCAAGATATAACGCCGGCAGGACCGGGCACTGAAGCTTTCTTT. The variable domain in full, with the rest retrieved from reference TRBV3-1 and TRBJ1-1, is DTAVSQTPKYLVTQMGNDKSIKCEQNLGHDTMYWYKQDSKKFLKIMFSYNNKELIINETVPNRFSPKSPDKAHLNLHINSLELGDSAVYFCASSQDITPAGPGTEAFFGQGTRLTVV.

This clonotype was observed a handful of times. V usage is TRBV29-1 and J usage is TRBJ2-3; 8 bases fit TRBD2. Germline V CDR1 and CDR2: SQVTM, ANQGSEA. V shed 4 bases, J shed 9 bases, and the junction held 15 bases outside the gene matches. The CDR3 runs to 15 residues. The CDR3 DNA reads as TGCAGCGTTGGGGGAAGCGGGGGCTGGATGAGGACGCAGTATTTT. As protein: CSVGGSGGWMRTQYF.

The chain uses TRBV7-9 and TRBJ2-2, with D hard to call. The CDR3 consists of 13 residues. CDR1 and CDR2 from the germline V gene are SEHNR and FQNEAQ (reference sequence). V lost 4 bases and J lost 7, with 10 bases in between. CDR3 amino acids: CASSSKSVGELFF. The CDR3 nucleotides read TGTGCCAGCAGCTCCAAAAGCGTCGGGGAGCTGTTTTTT.

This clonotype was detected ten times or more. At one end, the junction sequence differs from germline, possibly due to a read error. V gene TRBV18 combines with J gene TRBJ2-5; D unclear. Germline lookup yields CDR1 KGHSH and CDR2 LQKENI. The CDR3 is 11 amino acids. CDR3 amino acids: CASSSPGTQYF. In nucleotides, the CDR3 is TGTGCCAGCTCATCACCCGGGACCCAGTACTTC.

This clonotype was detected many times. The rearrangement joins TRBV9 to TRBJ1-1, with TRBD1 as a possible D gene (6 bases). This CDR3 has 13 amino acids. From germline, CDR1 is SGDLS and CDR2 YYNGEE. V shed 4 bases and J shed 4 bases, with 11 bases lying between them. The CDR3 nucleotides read TGTGCCAGCAGCCCTGGACAGTTCACTGAAGCTTTCTTT. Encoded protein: CASSPGQFTEAFF.

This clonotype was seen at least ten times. CDR3 nucleotide sequence: TGTGCCAGCAGTGGGGGAAGTGAGAATTCACCCCTCCACTTT. Amino acid sequence: CASSGGSENSPLHF. This rearrangement joins TRBV2 to TRBJ1-6, with D unresolved. Germline V gene lookup returns CDR1 SNHLY and CDR2 FYNNEI. V shed 4 bases and J shed 7 bases, with 11 bases lying between them. The CDR3 is 14 residues long.

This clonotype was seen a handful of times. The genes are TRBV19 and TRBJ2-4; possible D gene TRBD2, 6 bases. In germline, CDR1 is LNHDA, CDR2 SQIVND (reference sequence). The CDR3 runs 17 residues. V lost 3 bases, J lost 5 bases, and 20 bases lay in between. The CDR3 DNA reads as TGTGCCAGTAGTATCGGTGGGGTAGCGGCTGCACAAAACATTCAGTACTTC. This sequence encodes CASSIGGVAAAQNIQYF.

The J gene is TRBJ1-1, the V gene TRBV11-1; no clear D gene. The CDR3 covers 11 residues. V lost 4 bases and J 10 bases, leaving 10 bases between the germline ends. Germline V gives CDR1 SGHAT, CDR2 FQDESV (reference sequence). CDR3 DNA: TGTGCCAGCAGCTCCGGGATCGGAGCTTTCTTT. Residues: CASSSGIGAFF.

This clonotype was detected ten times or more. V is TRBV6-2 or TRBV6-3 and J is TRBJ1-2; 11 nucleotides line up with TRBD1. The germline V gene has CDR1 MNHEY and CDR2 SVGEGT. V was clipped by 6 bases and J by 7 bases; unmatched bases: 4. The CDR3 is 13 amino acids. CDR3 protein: CASRTDRGPGYTF. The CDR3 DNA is TGTGCCAGCAGGACGGACAGGGGGCCTGGCTACACCTTC.

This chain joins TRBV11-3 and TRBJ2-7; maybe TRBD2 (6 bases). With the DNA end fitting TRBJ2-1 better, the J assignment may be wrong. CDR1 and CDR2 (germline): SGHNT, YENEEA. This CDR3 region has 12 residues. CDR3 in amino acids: CASSSGGAEQFF. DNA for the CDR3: TGTGCCAGCAGCTCAGGAGGGGCCGAGCAGTTCTTC.

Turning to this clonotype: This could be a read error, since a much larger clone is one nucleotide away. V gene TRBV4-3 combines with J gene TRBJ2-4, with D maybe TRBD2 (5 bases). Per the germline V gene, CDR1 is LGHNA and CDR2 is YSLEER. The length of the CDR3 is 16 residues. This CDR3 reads CASSQVRSLAKNTQYF. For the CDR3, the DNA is TGCGCCAGCAGCCAAGTAAGATCTCTAGCCAAAAACACTCAGTACTTC.

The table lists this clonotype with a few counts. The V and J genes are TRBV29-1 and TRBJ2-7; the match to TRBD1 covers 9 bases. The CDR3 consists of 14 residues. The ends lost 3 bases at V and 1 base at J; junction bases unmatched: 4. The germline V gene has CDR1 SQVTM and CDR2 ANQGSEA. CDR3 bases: TGCAGCGTTGACTGGGGACAGGGATCCTACGAGCAGTACTTC. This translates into CSVDWGQGSYEQYF.